This T cell receptor beta chain was documented in a study of cytomegalovirus exposure and HLA in healthy donors. For the study at large: Of all 400 or so donors who were genotyped, 75% to 85% belonged to the Caucasian-associated ancestry cluster. Study observations and caveats: Analyses of presence/absence relied on an assumption of roughly uniform sequencing depth across donors.

Regarding this clone: Its matching antigen is unknown.

The CDR3 length is 15 residues. CDR1 is MNHNY, CDR2 SVGAGI, per germline (reference sequence). The J segment lost 5 bases and the V segment lost 6 bases, leaving 9 bases of the junction unmatched. PCR primers comprised 60 Vbeta and 13 Jbeta primers. Assay: immunoSEQ multiplex PCR; the TCRdb copy retains only in-frame clones and omits some. The sample includes 60,000 to 70,000 clones, more than 70% of them seen just once. The V and J genes are TRBV6-6 and TRBJ2-5; TRBD2 agrees at 10 bases. Sequences were obtained from PBMCs. This sequence was found in a man between 40 and 49 years old in good health and CMV-seronegative. The CDR3 spells CASRLGLAPSETQYF. The CDR3 DNA reads as TGTGCCAGCAGATTGGGACTAGCGCCGTCGGAGACCCAGTACTTC.